This T cell receptor (beta chain) was sequenced in a study of post-analysis software for immune sequencing data. General study points: Roughly five TRBV segments appeared more often in patients than in controls, and TRBV5-6, TRBV5-1 and TRBV20-1 were among these.

Losses at the gene ends were 5 bases for V and 1 base for J; bases not matched to a gene: 6. Germline-derived CDR1 and CDR2 are MDHEN and SYDVKM. This CDR3 is 15 amino acids long. On this clonotype: Its antigen remains unidentified.

Unique molecular identifiers were built into the TCR beta cDNA libraries. TCRdb re-called the PCR reads with MiXCR, one entry per CDR3 protein. The sample lists hundreds of thousands of distinct CDR3 sequences, 39% occurring once. The receptor was isolated from a girl aged 2-10 years with multiple sclerosis. The chain combines TRBV28 with TRBJ1-1, with 8 bases fitting TRBD1. The sample comprised blood. CDR3 nucleotide sequence: TGTGCCAGCAGTATAATAGACAGGGGGAACACTGAAGCTTTCTTT. Its translation: CASSIIDRGNTEAFF.